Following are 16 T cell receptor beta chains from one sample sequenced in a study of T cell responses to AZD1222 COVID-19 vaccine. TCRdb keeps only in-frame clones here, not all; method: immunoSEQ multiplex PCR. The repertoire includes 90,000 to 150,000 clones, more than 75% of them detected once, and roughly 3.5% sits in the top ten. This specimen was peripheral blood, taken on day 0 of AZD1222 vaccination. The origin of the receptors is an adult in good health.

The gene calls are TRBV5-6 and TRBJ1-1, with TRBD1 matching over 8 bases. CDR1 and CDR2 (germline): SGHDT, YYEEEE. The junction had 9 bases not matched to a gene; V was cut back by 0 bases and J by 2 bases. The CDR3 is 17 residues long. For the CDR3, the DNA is TGTGCCAGCAGCTTGGCCGCAGGGGGCTTGAAAAACACTGAAGCTTTCTTT. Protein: CASSLAAGGLKNTEAFF.

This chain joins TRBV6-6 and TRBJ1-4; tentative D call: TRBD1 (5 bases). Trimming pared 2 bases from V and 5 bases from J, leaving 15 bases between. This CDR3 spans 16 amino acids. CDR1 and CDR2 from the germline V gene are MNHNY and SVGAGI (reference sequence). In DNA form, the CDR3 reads TGTGCCAGCAGTTACCCGAGGGGACGGACAAATGAAAAACTGTTTTTT. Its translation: CASSYPRGRTNEKLFF.

The CDR3 coding sequence is TGCAGCGCTCGAGAAGGTAACCCAAATGAAAAACTGTTTTTT. It encodes CSAREGNPNEKLFF. V gene TRBV29-1 combines with J gene TRBJ1-4, with D unresolved. With 7 bases removed from V and 5 bases from J, the gap between germline ends came to 17 bases. Per germline, CDR1 SQVTM and CDR2 ANQGSEA. The CDR3 is made up of 14 amino acids.

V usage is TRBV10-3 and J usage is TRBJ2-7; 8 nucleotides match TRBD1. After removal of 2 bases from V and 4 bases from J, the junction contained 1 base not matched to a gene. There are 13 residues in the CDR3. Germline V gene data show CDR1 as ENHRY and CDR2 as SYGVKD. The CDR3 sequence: CAISEGQGYEQYF. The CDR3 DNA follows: TGTGCCATCAGTGAGGGACAGGGTTACGAGCAGTACTTC.

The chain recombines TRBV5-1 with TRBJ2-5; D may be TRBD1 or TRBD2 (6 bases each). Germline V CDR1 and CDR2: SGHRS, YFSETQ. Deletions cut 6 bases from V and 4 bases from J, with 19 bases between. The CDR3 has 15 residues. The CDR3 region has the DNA TGCGCCAGCACCATCGGGACAACGGGGGCAGAGACCCAGTACTTC. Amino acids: CASTIGTTGAETQYF. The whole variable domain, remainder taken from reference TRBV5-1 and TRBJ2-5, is KAGVTQTPRYLIKTRGQQVTLSCSPISGHRSVSWYQQTPGQGLQFLFEYFSETQRNKGNFPGRFSGRQFSNSRSEMNVSTLELGDSALYLCASTIGTTGAETQYFGPGTRLLVL.

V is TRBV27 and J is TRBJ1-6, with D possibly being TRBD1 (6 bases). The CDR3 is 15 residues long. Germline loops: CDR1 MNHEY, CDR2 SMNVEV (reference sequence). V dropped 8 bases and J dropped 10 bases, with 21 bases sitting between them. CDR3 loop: CASGSFIQGFSPLHF. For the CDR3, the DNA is TGTGCCAGCGGAAGTTTTATACAGGGTTTCTCACCCCTCCACTTT.

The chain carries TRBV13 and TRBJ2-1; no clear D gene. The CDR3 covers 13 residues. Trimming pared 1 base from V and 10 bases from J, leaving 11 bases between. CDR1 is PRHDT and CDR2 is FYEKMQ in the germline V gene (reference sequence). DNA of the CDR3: TGTGCCAGCAGCTTAGAAGGGATCGGCGAGCAGTTCTTC. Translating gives CASSLEGIGEQFF.

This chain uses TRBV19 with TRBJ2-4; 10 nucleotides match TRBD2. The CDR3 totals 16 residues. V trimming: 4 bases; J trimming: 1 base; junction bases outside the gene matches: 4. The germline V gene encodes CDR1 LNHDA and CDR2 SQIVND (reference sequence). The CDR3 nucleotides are TGTGCCAGTAGTAGAAGCGGGGGGGCCGCCAAAAACATTCAGTACTTC. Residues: CASSRSGGAAKNIQYF.

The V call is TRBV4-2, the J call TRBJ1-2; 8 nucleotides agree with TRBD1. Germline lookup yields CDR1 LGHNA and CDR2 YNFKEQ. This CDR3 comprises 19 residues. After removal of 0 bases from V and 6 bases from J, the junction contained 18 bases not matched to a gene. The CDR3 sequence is CASSQDFPATAGGRDGYTF. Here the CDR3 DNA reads TGTGCCAGCAGCCAAGATTTCCCCGCGACGGCAGGGGGCAGGGATGGCTACACCTTC.

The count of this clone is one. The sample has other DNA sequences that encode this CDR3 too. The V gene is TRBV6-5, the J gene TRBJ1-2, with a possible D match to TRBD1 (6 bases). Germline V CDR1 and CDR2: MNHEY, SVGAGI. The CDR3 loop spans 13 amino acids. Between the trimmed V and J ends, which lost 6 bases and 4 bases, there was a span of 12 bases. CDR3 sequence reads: CASRREGGYGYTF. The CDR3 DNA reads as TGTGCCAGCAGGCGGGAAGGGGGCTATGGCTACACCTTC.

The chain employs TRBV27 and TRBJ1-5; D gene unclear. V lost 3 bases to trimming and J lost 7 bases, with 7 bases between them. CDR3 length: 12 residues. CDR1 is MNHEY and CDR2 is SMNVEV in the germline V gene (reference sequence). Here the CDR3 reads CASSFLGQPQHF. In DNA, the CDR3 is TGTGCCAGCAGTTTCTTGGGGCAGCCCCAGCATTTT.

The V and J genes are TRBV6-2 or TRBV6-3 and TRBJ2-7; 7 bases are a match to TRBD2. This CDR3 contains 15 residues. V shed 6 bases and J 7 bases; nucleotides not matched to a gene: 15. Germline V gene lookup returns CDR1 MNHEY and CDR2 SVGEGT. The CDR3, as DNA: TGTGCCAGCAGCCTCGGAGTTGGGGGGGTCGGGGAGCAGTACTTC. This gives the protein CASSLGVGGVGEQYF.

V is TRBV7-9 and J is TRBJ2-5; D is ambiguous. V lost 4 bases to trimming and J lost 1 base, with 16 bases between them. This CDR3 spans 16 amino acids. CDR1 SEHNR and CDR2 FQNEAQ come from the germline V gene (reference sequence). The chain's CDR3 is CASSSSPTELQETQYF. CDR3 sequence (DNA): TGTGCCAGCAGCTCCTCCCCTACAGAACTCCAAGAGACCCAGTACTTC. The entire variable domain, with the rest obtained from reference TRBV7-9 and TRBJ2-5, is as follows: DTGVSQNPRHKITKRGQNVTFRCDPISEHNRLYWYRQTLGQGPEFLTYFQNEAQLEKSRLLSDRFSAERPKGSFSTLEIQRTEQGDSAMYLCASSSSPTELQETQYFGPGTRLLVL.

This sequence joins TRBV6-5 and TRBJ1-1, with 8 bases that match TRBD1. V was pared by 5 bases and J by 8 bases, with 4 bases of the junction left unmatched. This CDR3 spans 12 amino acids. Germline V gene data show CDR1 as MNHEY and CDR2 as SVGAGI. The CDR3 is CASSTRQGEAFF. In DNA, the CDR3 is TGTGCCAGCAGTACTCGACAGGGGGAAGCTTTCTTT.

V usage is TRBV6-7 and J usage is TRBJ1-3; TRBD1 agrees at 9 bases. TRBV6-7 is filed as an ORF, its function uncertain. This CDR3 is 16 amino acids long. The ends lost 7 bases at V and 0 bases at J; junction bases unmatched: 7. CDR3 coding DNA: TGTGCCAGCACCCGACAGGGGGGGATCTCTGGAAACACCATATATTTT. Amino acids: CASTRQGGISGNTIYF.

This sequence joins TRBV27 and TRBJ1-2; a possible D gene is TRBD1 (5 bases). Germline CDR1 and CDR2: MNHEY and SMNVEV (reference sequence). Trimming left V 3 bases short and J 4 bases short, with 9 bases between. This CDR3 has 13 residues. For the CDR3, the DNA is TGTGCCAGCAGTTTGGGGCACTCCTATGGCTACACCTTC. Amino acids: CASSLGHSYGYTF.